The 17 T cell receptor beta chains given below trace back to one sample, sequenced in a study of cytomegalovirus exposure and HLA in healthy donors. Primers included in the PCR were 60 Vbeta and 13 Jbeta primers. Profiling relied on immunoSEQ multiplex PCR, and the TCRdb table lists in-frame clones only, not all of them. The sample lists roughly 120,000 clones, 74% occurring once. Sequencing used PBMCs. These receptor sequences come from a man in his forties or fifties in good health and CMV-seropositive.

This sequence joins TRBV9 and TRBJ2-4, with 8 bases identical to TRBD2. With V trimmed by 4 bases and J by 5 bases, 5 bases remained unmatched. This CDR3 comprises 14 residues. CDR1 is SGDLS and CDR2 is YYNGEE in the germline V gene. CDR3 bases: TGTGCCAGCAGCCCGGGAGGGCTTCAAAACATTCAGTACTTC. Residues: CASSPGGLQNIQYF.

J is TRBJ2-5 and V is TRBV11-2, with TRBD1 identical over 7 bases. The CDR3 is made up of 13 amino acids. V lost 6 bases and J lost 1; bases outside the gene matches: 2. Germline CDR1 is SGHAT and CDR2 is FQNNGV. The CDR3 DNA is TGTGCCAGCAGTCGGGACAGCCAAGAGACCCAGTACTTC. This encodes CASSRDSQETQYF.

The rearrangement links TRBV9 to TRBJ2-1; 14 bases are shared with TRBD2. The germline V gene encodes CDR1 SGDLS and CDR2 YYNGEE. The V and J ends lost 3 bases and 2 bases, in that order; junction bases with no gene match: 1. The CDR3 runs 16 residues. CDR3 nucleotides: TGTGCCAGCAGCGAGGGACTAGCGGGGGCCTACAATGAGCAGTTCTTC. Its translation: CASSEGLAGAYNEQFF.

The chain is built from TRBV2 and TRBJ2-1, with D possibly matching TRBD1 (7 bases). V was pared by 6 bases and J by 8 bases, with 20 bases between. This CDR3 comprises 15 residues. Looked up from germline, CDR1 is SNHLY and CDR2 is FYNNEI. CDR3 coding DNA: TGTGCCAGCAGCGTAGACAGGGACTTTTTGGATGAGCAGTTCTTC. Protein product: CASSVDRDFLDEQFF.

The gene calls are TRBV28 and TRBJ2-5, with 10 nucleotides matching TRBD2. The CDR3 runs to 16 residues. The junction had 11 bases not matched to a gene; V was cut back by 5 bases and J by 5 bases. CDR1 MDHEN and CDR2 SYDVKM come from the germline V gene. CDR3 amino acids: CASSRPRSSGSETQYF. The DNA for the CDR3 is TGTGCCAGCAGTCGGCCGAGATCTAGCGGGAGTGAGACCCAGTACTTC. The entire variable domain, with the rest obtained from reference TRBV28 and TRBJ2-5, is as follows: DVKVTQSSRYLVKRTGEKVFLECVQDMDHENMFWYRQDPGLGLRLIYFSYDVKMKEKGDIPEGYSVSREKKERFSLILESASTNQTSMYLCASSRPRSSGSETQYFGPGTRLLVL.

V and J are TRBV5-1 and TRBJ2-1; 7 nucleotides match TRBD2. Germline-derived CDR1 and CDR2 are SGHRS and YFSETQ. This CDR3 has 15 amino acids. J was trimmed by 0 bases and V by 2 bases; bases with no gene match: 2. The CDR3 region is CASSLAGSSYNEQFF. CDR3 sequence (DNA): TGCGCCAGCAGCTTAGCGGGGAGCTCCTACAATGAGCAGTTCTTC. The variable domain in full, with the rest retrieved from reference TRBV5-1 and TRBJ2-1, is KAGVTQTPRYLIKTRGQQVTLSCSPISGHRSVSWYQQTPGQGLQFLFEYFSETQRNKGNFPGRFSGRQFSNSRSEMNVSTLELGDSALYLCASSLAGSSYNEQFFGPGTRLTVL.

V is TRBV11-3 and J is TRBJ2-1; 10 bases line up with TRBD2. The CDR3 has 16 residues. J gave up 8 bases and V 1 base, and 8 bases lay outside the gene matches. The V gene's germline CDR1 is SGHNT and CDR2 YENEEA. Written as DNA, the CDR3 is TGTGCCAGCAGCTTAGGTTTGCTAGCGGGGGCCGATGAGCAGTTCTTC. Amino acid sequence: CASSLGLLAGADEQFF. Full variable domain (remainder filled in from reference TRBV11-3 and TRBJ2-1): EAGVVQSPRYKIIEKKQPVAFWCNPISGHNTLYWYLQNLGQGPELLIRYENEEAVDDSQLPKDRFSAERLKGVDSTLKIQPAELGDSAVYLCASSLGLLAGADEQFFGPGTRLTVL.

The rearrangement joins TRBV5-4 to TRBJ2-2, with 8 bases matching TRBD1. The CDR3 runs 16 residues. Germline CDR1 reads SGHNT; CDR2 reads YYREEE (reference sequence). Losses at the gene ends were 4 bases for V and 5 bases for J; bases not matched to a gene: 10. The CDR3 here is CASSRGQGARTGELFF. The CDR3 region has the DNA TGTGCCAGCAGCCGAGGGCAGGGGGCGAGGACCGGGGAGCTGTTTTTT.

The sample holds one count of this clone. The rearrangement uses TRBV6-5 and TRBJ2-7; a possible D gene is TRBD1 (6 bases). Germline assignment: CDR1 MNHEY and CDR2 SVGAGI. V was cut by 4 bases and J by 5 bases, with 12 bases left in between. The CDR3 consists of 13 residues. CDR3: CASSCGQGNEQYF. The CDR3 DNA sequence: TGTGCCAGCAGTTGTGGGCAGGGGAACGAGCAGTACTTC.

The CDR3 DNA is TGTGCCAGTAGTATCGGCGGATCTGAAGCTTTCTTT. Encoded protein: CASSIGGSEAFF. The V call is TRBV19, the J call TRBJ1-1; no reliable D call. Per germline, CDR1 LNHDA and CDR2 SQIVND (reference sequence). Deletions cut 3 bases from V and 6 bases from J, with 8 bases between. This CDR3 comprises 12 residues.

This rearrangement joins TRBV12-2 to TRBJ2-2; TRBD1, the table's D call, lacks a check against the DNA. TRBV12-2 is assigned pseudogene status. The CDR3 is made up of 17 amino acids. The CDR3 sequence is CASRLGQGAVLTGELFF. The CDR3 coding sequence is TGTGCAAGTCGCTTAGGACAGGGGGCTGTGTTGACCGGGGAGCTGTTTTTT.

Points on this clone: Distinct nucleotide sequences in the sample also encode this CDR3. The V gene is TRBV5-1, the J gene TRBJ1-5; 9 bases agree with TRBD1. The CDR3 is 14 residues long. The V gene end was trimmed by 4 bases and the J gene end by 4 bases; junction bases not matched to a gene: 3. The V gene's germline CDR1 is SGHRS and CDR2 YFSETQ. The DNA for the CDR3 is TGCGCCAGCAGCCCGGGACAGGGTAATCAGCCCCAGCATTTT. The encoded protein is CASSPGQGNQPQHF.

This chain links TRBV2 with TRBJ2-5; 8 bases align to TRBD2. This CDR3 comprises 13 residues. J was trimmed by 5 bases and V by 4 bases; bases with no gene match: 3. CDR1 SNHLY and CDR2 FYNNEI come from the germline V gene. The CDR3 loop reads CASSGAGGETQYF. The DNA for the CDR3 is TGTGCCAGCAGTGGGGCGGGAGGTGAGACCCAGTACTTC.

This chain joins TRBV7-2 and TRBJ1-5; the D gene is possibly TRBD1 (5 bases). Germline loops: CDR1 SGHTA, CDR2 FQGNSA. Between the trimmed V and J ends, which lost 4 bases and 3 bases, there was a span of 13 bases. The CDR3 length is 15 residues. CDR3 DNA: TGTGCCAGCAGCTCTACGGCGGGGGTCAATCAGCCCCAGCATTTT. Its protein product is CASSSTAGVNQPQHF.

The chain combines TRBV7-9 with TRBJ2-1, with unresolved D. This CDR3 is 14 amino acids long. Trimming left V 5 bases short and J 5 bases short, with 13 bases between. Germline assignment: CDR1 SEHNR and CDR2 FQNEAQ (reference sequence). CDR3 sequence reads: CASSGRWQNNEQFF. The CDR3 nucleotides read TGTGCCAGCAGCGGCAGATGGCAGAACAATGAGCAGTTCTTC.

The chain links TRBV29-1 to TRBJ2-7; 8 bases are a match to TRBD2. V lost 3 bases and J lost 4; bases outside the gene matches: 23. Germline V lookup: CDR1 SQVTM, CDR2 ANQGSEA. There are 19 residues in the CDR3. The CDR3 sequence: CSVDSSTRLGAGVGYEQYF. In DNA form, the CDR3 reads TGCAGCGTTGACAGCTCAACCCGACTTGGAGCGGGAGTGGGTTACGAGCAGTACTTC.

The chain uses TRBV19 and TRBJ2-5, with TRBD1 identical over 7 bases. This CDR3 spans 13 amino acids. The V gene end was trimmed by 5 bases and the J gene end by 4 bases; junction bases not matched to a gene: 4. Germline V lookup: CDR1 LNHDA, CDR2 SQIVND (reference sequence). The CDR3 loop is CASSLNRGETQYF. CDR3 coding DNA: TGTGCCAGTAGTCTAAACAGGGGAGAGACCCAGTACTTC.